Shown below are 27 T cell receptor beta chains from a single sample sequenced in a study of cytomegalovirus exposure and HLA in healthy donors (dated by TCRdb to about 2017). Library method: the immunoSEQ multiplex PCR assay. In its TCRdb copy, this immuneACCESS table keeps in-frame sequences only and misses some clones. Where compared with another copy, unresolved V genes explain less than half of these, and the others have no known cause. The sample contains 220,000 or so clones, around 90% of them found a single time. The top ten constitute more than 0.85% of the sample. Input material: PBMCs. The origin of the receptors is a woman aged 18-30 years in good health and CMV-seronegative.

The chain has TRBV30 and TRBJ1-1; weak D call: TRBD1 (6 bases). V dropped 3 bases and J dropped 1 base, with 9 bases sitting between them. Germline CDR1 reads GTSNPN; CDR2 reads SVGIG (reference sequence). The CDR3 contains 13 residues. The chain's CDR3 is CAWRQGENTEAFF. For the CDR3, the DNA is TGTGCCTGGAGACAGGGCGAGAACACTGAAGCTTTCTTT.

This sequence joins TRBV2 and TRBJ2-7, with D perhaps matching TRBD2 (6 bases). The CDR3 has 13 residues. The germline V gene has CDR1 SNHLY and CDR2 FYNNEI. Trimming pared 8 bases from V and 2 bases from J, leaving 13 bases between. The CDR3 here is CASLRGGAYEQYF. Here the CDR3 DNA reads TGTGCCAGCCTAAGGGGCGGGGCCTACGAGCAGTACTTC.

The chain joins TRBV14 to TRBJ2-7, with TRBD1 matching 9 bases. The CDR3 runs to 15 residues. The trim removed 2 bases at V and 3 bases at J, leaving 5 bases unmatched. Germline V CDR1 and CDR2: SGHDN, FVKESK. The CDR3 spells CASSQQWDRVYEQYF. CDR3 sequence (DNA): TGTGCCAGCAGCCAACAGTGGGACAGGGTCTACGAGCAGTACTTC.

This clone has a handful of counts. The CDR3 region has the DNA TGTGCCAGCAGTTTACGTTCCGGGGAGCTGTTTTTT. It specifies CASSLRSGELFF. The chain uses TRBV27 and TRBJ2-2; D is unclear. V was cut by 2 bases and J by 6 bases, with 4 bases left in between. The CDR3 loop spans 12 amino acids. CDR1 MNHEY and CDR2 SMNVEV come from the germline V gene (reference sequence).

The CDR3 DNA follows: TGTGCCAGCAGCTTCTCAGACTTGCGTGGCTACACCTTC. This gives the protein CASSFSDLRGYTF. This chain joins TRBV7-2 and TRBJ1-2; D is unclear. Trimming took 3 bases from V and 7 from J, leaving 12 bases between them. In germline, CDR1 is SGHTA, CDR2 FQGNSA. This CDR3 is built from 13 residues.

The chain couples TRBV12-2 to TRBJ1-3. TRBV12-2 is listed as a pseudogene. The CDR3 spans 14 residues. The CDR3 DNA is TGTGCAAGTCGCTCCGTAAATCCTGGAAACACCATATATTTT. It is translated as CASRSVNPGNTIYF.

The chain couples TRBV2 to TRBJ2-3; 11 bases align to TRBD1. Germline V lookup: CDR1 SNHLY, CDR2 FYNNEI. J gave up 13 bases and V 5 bases, and 14 bases lay outside the gene matches. The CDR3 length is 15 residues. This CDR3 is CASSLGQGAGRHEYF. CDR3 nucleotides: TGTGCCAGCAGTCTCGGACAGGGGGCGGGTCGACACGAGTATTTT.

The rearrangement uses TRBV19 and TRBJ2-7, with TRBD1 identical over 7 bases. The CDR3 has 14 residues. CDR1 is LNHDA and CDR2 is SQIVND in the germline V gene (reference sequence). V lost 8 bases and J lost 2; bases outside the gene matches: 9. In DNA, the CDR3 is TGTGCCAGTCGCCGCGAGACAGGGACCTACGAGCAGTACTTC. This encodes CASRRETGTYEQYF. The full variable domain, in which reference TRBV19 and TRBJ2-7 provide the parts outside the CDR3, is DGGITQSPKYLFRKEGQNVTLSCEQNLNHDAMYWYRQDPGQGLRLIYYSQIVNDFQKGDIAEGYSVSREKKESFPLTVTSAQKNPTAFYLCASRRETGTYEQYFGPGTRLTVT.

The V and J genes are TRBV29-1 and TRBJ1-1; no clear D gene. The ends were cut back, 6 bases at V and 3 bases at J, with 14 bases in the middle. This CDR3 has 13 amino acids. The germline V gene has CDR1 SQVTM and CDR2 ANQGSEA. The CDR3 here is CSVVRALDTEAFF. The CDR3 nucleotides are TGCAGCGTCGTACGAGCCTTGGACACTGAAGCTTTCTTT.

The table lists this clone with a count of one. The chain links TRBV6-5 to TRBJ1-2; D remains ambiguous. The V gene lost 8 bases and the J gene lost 4 bases, with 14 bases spanning the gap. This CDR3 spans 13 amino acids. Germline V gene data show CDR1 as MNHEY and CDR2 as SVGAGI. The CDR3 sequence is CASRRSRSYGYTF. CDR3 DNA sequence: TGTGCCAGCCGGCGATCGCGGAGCTATGGCTACACCTTC.

V usage is TRBV6-5 and J usage is TRBJ2-1; weak D call: TRBD2 (6 bases). The CDR3 spans 14 residues. Trimming removed 6 bases at V and 6 bases at J, with 15 bases between. CDR1 is MNHEY, CDR2 SVGAGI, per germline. Here the CDR3 reads CASSPLGGANEQFF. CDR3 bases: TGTGCCAGCAGCCCGTTGGGGGGAGCCAATGAGCAGTTCTTC.

The J gene is TRBJ2-1, the V gene TRBV7-2; 9 positions agree with TRBD2. Germline CDR1 and CDR2: SGHTA and FQGNSA. The CDR3 covers 17 residues. V was pared by 5 bases and J by 3 bases, with 11 bases of the junction left unmatched. CDR3 sequence (DNA): TGTGCCAGCAGCCGACGTGGGGCTAGCGGGAACTACAATGAGCAGTTCTTC. It yields the protein CASSRRGASGNYNEQFF.

This clone was detected only a few times. The rearrangement joins TRBV5-1 to TRBJ2-7; TRBD1 matches 9 bases. The CDR3 length is 16 residues. V lost 4 bases and J lost 4; bases outside the gene matches: 12. Germline CDR1 reads SGHRS; CDR2 reads YFSETQ. The CDR3 sequence: CASSLAAGTGTYEQYF. In nucleotides, the CDR3 is TGCGCCAGCAGCCTGGCCGCCGGGACAGGGACATACGAGCAGTACTTC. Variable domain in full (rest from reference TRBV5-1 and TRBJ2-7): KAGVTQTPRYLIKTRGQQVTLSCSPISGHRSVSWYQQTPGQGLQFLFEYFSETQRNKGNFPGRFSGRQFSNSRSEMNVSTLELGDSALYLCASSLAAGTGTYEQYFGPGTRLTVT.

V usage is TRBV19 and J usage is TRBJ2-1, with 9 bases lining up with TRBD2. The V gene's germline CDR1 is LNHDA and CDR2 SQIVND (reference sequence). The CDR3 covers 15 residues. The J segment lost 4 bases and the V segment lost 3 bases, leaving 4 bases of the junction unmatched. The CDR3 nucleotides read TGTGCCAGTAGTATTTCTAGCGGGGTATACAATGAGCAGTTCTTC. Protein: CASSISSGVYNEQFF.

V gene TRBV19 combines with J gene TRBJ2-1, with 7 bases identical to TRBD2. This CDR3 contains 14 residues. Germline assignment: CDR1 LNHDA and CDR2 SQIVND (reference sequence). CDR3 bases: TGTGCTTCTGCCTTAGCGGGCTACTACAATGAGCAGTTCTTC. It specifies CASALAGYYNEQFF.

Note on this clone: Within the sample, other DNA sequences also encode this same CDR3. This sequence joins TRBV5-4 and TRBJ2-7; D not certain. V lost 2 bases to trimming and J lost 4 bases, with 10 bases between them. The length of the CDR3 is 13 residues. Germline CDR1 is SGHNT and CDR2 is YYREEE (reference sequence). The CDR3 nucleotides read TGTGCCAGCAGCTTCAGTTCGGGTTACGAGCAGTACTTC. Protein sequence: CASSFSSGYEQYF.

The gene calls are TRBV4-1 and TRBJ1-1, with 7 bases matching TRBD1. Germline V gives CDR1 MGHRA, CDR2 YSYEKL. The length of the CDR3 is 15 residues. Unmatched junction bases numbered 8, after V lost 3 bases and J lost 4 bases. The CDR3 DNA follows: TGCGCCAGCAGCCACCACGGACAGGCCGGCACTGAAGCTTTCTTT. Amino acids: CASSHHGQAGTEAFF.

V is TRBV6-4 and J is TRBJ1-6; D not certain. The CDR3 loop spans 12 amino acids. Trimming cost V 3 bases and J 5 bases, with 2 bases left between them. The germline V gene has CDR1 MRHNA and CDR2 SNTAGT. The CDR3 protein is CASSDNNSPLHF. The CDR3 DNA follows: TGTGCCAGCAGTGATAATAATTCACCCCTCCACTTT.

The rearrangement links TRBV30 to TRBJ1-5; D remains unclear. CDR3 length equals 14 residues. Germline V gives CDR1 GTSNPN, CDR2 SVGIG (reference sequence). V was cut by 5 bases and J by 1 base, with 12 bases left in between. The CDR3 protein is CAWDRHLSNQPQHF. The CDR3 DNA reads TGTGCCTGGGATCGACACCTCAGCAATCAGCCCCAGCATTTT.

This clone has more than one count but fewer than ten. The J gene is TRBJ1-5, the V gene TRBV7-9; TRBD1 is a possible D gene (5 bases). From germline, CDR1 is SEHNR and CDR2 FQNEAQ (reference sequence). Trimming took 3 bases from V and 4 from J, leaving 10 bases between them. This CDR3 has 14 residues. The CDR3 nucleotides are TGTGCCAGCAGCTTCTCCACAGGAAATCAGCCCCAGCATTTT. It specifies CASSFSTGNQPQHF.

The chain carries TRBV28 and TRBJ2-7; 8 bases match TRBD2. The germline CDR1 and CDR2 sequences are MDHEN and SYDVKM. The J segment lost 0 bases and the V segment lost 7 bases, leaving 5 bases of the junction unmatched. The CDR3 is 14 amino acids. This chain's CDR3 is CASNPGGPSYEQYF. As DNA, the CDR3 is TGTGCCAGCAACCCGGGAGGGCCCTCCTACGAGCAGTACTTC. Complete variable domain (other parts from reference TRBV28 and TRBJ2-7): DVKVTQSSRYLVKRTGEKVFLECVQDMDHENMFWYRQDPGLGLRLIYFSYDVKMKEKGDIPEGYSVSREKKERFSLILESASTNQTSMYLCASNPGGPSYEQYFGPGTRLTVT.

V is TRBV4-1 and J is TRBJ1-1; tentatively, D is TRBD1 (5 bases). Trimming removed 6 bases from V and 7 bases from J, with 15 bases in between. This CDR3 is built from 13 residues. Germline assignment: CDR1 MGHRA and CDR2 YSYEKL. CDR3: CASSDRGGIEAFF. CDR3 in DNA: TGCGCCAGCAGTGACCGGGGGGGAATTGAAGCTTTCTTT.

This chain joins TRBV7-2 and TRBJ2-7; D gene unclear. Trimming cost V 3 bases and J 6 bases, with 15 bases left between them. Per germline, CDR1 SGHTA and CDR2 FQGNSA. The CDR3 covers 14 residues. DNA for the CDR3: TGTGCCAGCAGCTTGCGACTGACGTCTCCCGAGCAGTACTTC. Its protein is CASSLRLTSPEQYF.

V usage is TRBV11-2 and J usage is TRBJ2-5; maybe TRBD2 (6 bases). The CDR3 runs to 15 residues. V was trimmed by 3 bases and J by 3 bases, leaving 14 bases between them. From germline, CDR1 is SGHAT and CDR2 FQNNGV. This CDR3 is CASSLEGRGEETQYF. CDR3 coding DNA: TGTGCCAGCAGCTTGGAGGGCCGCGGAGAAGAGACCCAGTACTTC.

The genes are TRBV4-1 and TRBJ2-2; possibly TRBD2 for D (6 bases). From germline, CDR1 is MGHRA and CDR2 YSYEKL. V was clipped by 1 base and J by 5 bases, with 23 bases between them. The length of the CDR3 is 19 residues. CDR3 coding DNA: TGCGCCAGCAGCCAAGTCGCTCCCGGGAGAGGGAGCGGTACCGGGGAGCTGTTTTTT. It yields the protein CASSQVAPGRGSGTGELFF.

J is TRBJ2-2 and V is TRBV5-5; TRBD2 matches 8 bases. Germline lookup yields CDR1 SGHKS and CDR2 YYEKEE (reference sequence). J gave up 7 bases and V 4 bases, and 6 bases lay outside the gene matches. CDR3 length: 14 amino acids. The CDR3 reads CASSRGLEGGELFF. The DNA for the CDR3 is TGTGCCAGCAGCAGGGGACTAGAGGGCGGGGAGCTGTTTTTT.

V usage is TRBV4-1 and J usage is TRBJ1-1; 8 bases agree with TRBD1. Trimming cost V 5 bases and J 6 bases; bases outside gene matches: 14. CDR3 length: 16 residues. CDR1 MGHRA and CDR2 YSYEKL come from the germline V gene. The CDR3 DNA is TGCGCCAGCAGCGCCAGGGGGCTTGGGTTCTTCGCTGAAGCTTTCTTT. Translated, it gives CASSARGLGFFAEAFF.